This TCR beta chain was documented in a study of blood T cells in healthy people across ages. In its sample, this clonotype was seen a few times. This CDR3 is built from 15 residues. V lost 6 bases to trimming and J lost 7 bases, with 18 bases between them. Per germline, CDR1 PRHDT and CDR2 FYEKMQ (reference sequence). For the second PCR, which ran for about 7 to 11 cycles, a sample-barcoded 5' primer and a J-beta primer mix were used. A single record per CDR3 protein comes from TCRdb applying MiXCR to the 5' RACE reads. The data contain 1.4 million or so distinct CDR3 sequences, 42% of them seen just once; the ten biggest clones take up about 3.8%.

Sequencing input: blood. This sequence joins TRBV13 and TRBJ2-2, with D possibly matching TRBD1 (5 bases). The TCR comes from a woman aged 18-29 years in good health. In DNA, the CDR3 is TGTGCCAGCAGACGAGAAAAAGGGGCTATCGGGGAGCTGTTTTTT. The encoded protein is CASRREKGAIGELFF.